This T cell receptor beta chain was identified in a study of human T cells and chemical hapten exposure. Findings and caveats of the study: The number of TCRs over 1 in 1000 frequency stayed unchanged after DPC. Expanded TCR counts at PT1 went up together with patch test score, a positive correlation.

Study processing details: A typical sample had some 95,000 TCRs, with about 23,224 to 750,000 overall. TCRdb itself ran the RACE reads through MiXCR, one entry per CDR3 protein. The V and J calls come from TCRdb's annotation, not from the publication. Among about 90,000 distinct CDR3 sequences listed, over 6.5% were seen once. Concerning this clonotype itself: The antigen is unknown.

Noted time point: pre-sensitization, week 0. The treatment denotes: therapeutic diphenylcyclopropenone sensitization with weekly scalp DPC. Alopecia patients, 18 to 70 years old and DPC-suitable, served as donors. This specimen was whole blood, taken in connection with sensitization to the hapten diphenylcyclopropenone (DPC). This TCR was sampled from a man aged 35-49 years with alopecia areata. Some clones in this sample may be carry-over from other donors' samples.

The CDR3: CASDRQGAWADTQYF. For the CDR3, the DNA is TGTGCTAGTGACCGGCAGGGGGCATGGGCAGATACGCAGTATTTT. This chain joins TRBV12-5 and TRBJ2-3; 8 nucleotides agree with TRBD1. This CDR3 has 15 residues. Per germline, CDR1 LGHNT and CDR2 FRNRAP. Trimming took 7 bases from V and 4 from J; bases not matched to a gene: 10.